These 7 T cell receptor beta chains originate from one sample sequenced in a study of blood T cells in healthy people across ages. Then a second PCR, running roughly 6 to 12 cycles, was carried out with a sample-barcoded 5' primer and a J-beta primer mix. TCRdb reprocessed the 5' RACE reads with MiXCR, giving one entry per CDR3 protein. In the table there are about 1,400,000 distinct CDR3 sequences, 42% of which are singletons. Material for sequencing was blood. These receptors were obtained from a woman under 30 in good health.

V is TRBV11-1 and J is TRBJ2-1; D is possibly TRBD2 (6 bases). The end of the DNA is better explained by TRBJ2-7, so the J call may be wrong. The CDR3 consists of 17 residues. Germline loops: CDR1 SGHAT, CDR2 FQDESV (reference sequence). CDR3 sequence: CASSLPRGAGYGNEQYF. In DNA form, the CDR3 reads TGTGCCAGCAGCTTACCTAGAGGAGCGGGTTACGGCAATGAGCAGTACTTC.

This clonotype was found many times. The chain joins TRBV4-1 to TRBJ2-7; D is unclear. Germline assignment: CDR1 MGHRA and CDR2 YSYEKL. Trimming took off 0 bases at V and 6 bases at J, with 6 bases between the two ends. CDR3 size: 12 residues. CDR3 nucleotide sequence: TGCGCCAGCAGCCAAGATCCCCGCGAGCAGTACTTC. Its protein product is CASSQDPREQYF.

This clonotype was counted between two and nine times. CDR3 DNA sequence: TGCAGCGTTGTGGGCAGAAGCACAGATACGCAGTATTTT. Its translation: CSVVGRSTDTQYF. The V gene is TRBV29-1, the J gene TRBJ2-3; no clear D. The CDR3 covers 13 residues. The ends were cut back, 4 bases at V and 0 bases at J, with 8 bases in the middle. CDR1 and CDR2 from the germline V gene are SQVTM and ANQGSEA.

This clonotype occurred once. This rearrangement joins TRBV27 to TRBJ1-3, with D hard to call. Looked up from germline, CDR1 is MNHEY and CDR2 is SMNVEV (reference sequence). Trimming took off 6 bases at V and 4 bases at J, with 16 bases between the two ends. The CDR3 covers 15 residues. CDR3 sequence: CASSRNNVGGNTIYF. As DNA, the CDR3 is TGTGCCAGCAGCCGTAATAATGTTGGGGGAAACACCATATATTTT.

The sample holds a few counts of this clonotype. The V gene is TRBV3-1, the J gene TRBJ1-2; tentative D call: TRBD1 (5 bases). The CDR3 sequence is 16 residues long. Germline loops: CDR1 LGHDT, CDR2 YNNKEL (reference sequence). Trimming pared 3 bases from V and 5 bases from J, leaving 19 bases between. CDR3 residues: CASSQALTVRVYGYTF. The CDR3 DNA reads TGTGCCAGCAGCCAGGCCCTGACAGTACGGGTTTATGGCTACACCTTC.

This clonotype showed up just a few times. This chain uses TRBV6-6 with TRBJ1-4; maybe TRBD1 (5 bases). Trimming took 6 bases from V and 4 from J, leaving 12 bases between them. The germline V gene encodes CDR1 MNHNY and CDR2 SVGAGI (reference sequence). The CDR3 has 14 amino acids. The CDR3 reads CASRTDSYNEKLFF. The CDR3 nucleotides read TGTGCCAGCAGAACAGACAGCTATAATGAAAAACTGTTTTTT.

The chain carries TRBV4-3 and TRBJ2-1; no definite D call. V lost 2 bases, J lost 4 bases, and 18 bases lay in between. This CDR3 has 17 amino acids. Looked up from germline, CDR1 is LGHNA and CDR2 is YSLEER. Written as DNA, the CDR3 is TGCGCCAGCAGCCAACTGTACTCGGGCGAGCCATACAATGAGCAGTTCTTC. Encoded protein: CASSQLYSGEPYNEQFF.